The entry below describes one T cell receptor (beta chain). Libraries were prepared by immunoSEQ multiplex PCR; TCRdb keeps only in-frame clonotypes and omits some of them. Of 60,000 to 75,000 clones in the sample, around 88% were seen once. CDR1 LNHDA and CDR2 SQIVND come from the germline V gene (reference sequence). This CDR3 comprises 14 residues. V was clipped by 5 bases and J by 10 bases, with 17 bases between them. The record originates from a study of lymphopenia after photon versus proton radiotherapy. The gene calls are TRBV19 and TRBJ1-4; D may be TRBD1 (6 bases). The TCR originated in a man aged 40-49 years with gastric cancer. This specimen consisted of peripheral blood, obtained from a patient treated with photon-based radiotherapy. The CDR3 coding sequence is TGTGCCAGTAGTCCACAGGGACCCTCTCGAAAACTGTTTTTT. This sequence encodes CASSPQGPSRKLFF.